This entry lists 29 T cell receptor beta chains sequenced from one sample in a study of regulatory T cells in long-lasting Graves disease. Construction of the TCR beta libraries employed iRepertoire HTBI primers in conjunction with Arm-PCR of CDR3 regions. TCRdb reprocessed the multiplex PCR reads with MiXCR, giving one entry per CDR3 protein. The sample includes hundreds of thousands of distinct CDR3 sequences, 20% to 25% seen only once; the top ten take over 6%. Time point of the sample: persistent/refractory GD, antithyroid drugs over 5 years with positive TRAb. Researchers made the TCR library from RNA that was extracted from PBMCs. Sequenced material: peripheral blood mononuclear cells (PBMCs), taken when the disease was refractory, from a patient treated with antithyroid drugs. Source of these receptors: a female donor with Graves disease.

This clonotype was detected a few times. CDR3: CASSSRWTAQETQYF. CDR3 DNA: TGTGCCAGCAGCTCACGGTGGACAGCCCAAGAGACCCAGTACTTC. The chain has TRBV9 and TRBJ2-5, with D possibly matching TRBD1 (6 bases). Per the germline V gene, CDR1 is SGDLS and CDR2 is YYNGEE. V was cut by 4 bases and J by 1 base, with 14 bases left in between. This CDR3 is 15 amino acids long.

Many counts were recorded for this clonotype. The gene calls are TRBV6-5 and TRBJ1-2; D perhaps matches TRBD1 (6 bases). CDR1 is MNHEY, CDR2 SVGAGI, per germline. With 2 bases removed from V and 2 bases from J, the gap between germline ends came to 18 bases. The CDR3 runs 17 residues. CDR3 residues: CASSYTVQDSINYGYTF. DNA of the CDR3: TGTGCCAGCAGTTACACAGTCCAGGACAGCATAAACTATGGCTACACCTTC.

In its sample, this clonotype was seen many times. This rearrangement joins TRBV7-8 to TRBJ1-2, with D perhaps matching TRBD1 (6 bases). Germline V gene sequence: CDR1 SGHVS, CDR2 FQNEAQ. The CDR3 sequence is 14 residues long. V shed 1 base and J shed 3 bases, with 9 bases lying between them. CDR3 in amino acids: CASSLERTDYGYTF. The CDR3, as DNA: TGTGCCAGCAGCTTAGAGCGGACAGACTATGGCTACACCTTC.

V and J are TRBV14 and TRBJ2-7, with D perhaps TRBD2 (6 bases). The V and J ends lost 4 bases and 7 bases respectively, with 14 bases between them. The CDR3 has 13 amino acids. Germline CDR1 is SGHDN and CDR2 is FVKESK. CDR3 loop: CASSPGDSIEQYF. CDR3 in DNA: TGTGCCAGCAGCCCCGGGGACTCGATTGAGCAGTACTTC.

Only a few counts were recorded for this clonotype. The chain couples TRBV7-9 to TRBJ2-6, with TRBD1 identical over 8 bases. J gave up 2 bases and V 5 bases, and 14 bases lay outside the gene matches. Germline V lookup: CDR1 SEHNR, CDR2 FQNEAQ (reference sequence). The CDR3 has 19 amino acids. This chain's CDR3 is CASSLPLGAGGTGANVLTF. The CDR3 DNA sequence: TGTGCCAGCAGCCTCCCCTTGGGGGCAGGGGGCACTGGGGCCAACGTCCTGACTTTC.

There are many counts of this clonotype. The chain employs TRBV28 and TRBJ2-2, with D possibly being TRBD1 or TRBD2 (5 bases each). The CDR3 is made up of 19 amino acids. The V gene lost 5 bases and the J gene lost 3 bases, with 25 bases spanning the gap. From germline, CDR1 is MDHEN and CDR2 SYDVKM. CDR3: CASSVWFLTSPRDTGELFF. The CDR3 region has the DNA TGTGCCAGCAGTGTTTGGTTCCTTACTAGTCCCAGGGACACCGGGGAGCTGTTTTTT.

This clonotype was observed many times. This chain links TRBV6-1 with TRBJ1-5, with TRBD1 as a possible D gene (6 bases). The germline V gene has CDR1 MNHNS and CDR2 SASEGT. This CDR3 has 13 residues. V was shortened by 6 bases and J by 6 bases, with 12 bases between the two germline ends. The CDR3 loop reads CASRNRVVQPQHF. The CDR3 DNA reads TGTGCCAGCAGAAACAGGGTGGTTCAGCCCCAGCATTTT.

The chain recombines TRBV6-5 with TRBJ1-1; weak D call: TRBD1 (6 bases). Germline CDR1 reads MNHEY; CDR2 reads SVGAGI. This CDR3 comprises 14 residues. Trimming removed 4 bases at V and 3 bases at J, with 12 bases between. The CDR3: CASSSTGQYTEAFF. In nucleotides, the CDR3 is TGTGCCAGCAGTTCCACTGGACAGTACACTGAAGCTTTCTTT.

This clonotype was found many times. Germline and junction disagree at one end, which may indicate a read error. This rearrangement joins TRBV6-5 to TRBJ2-7; 12 bases map to TRBD1. The CDR3 covers 16 residues. Germline V gene sequence: CDR1 MNHEY, CDR2 SVGAGI. The CDR3 DNA is TGTGCCAGCAGTCACTCCGGGACAGGGGGCCTCTACGAGCAGTACTTC. Protein: CASSHSGTGGLYEQYF.

This clonotype appeared many times. V gene TRBV28 combines with J gene TRBJ1-2; D call uncertain. From germline, CDR1 is MDHEN and CDR2 SYDVKM. The ends were cut back, 6 bases at V and 0 bases at J, with 2 bases in the middle. The CDR3 consists of 11 residues. CDR3: CASRTNYGYTF. DNA for the CDR3: TGTGCCAGCAGGACTAACTATGGCTACACCTTC.

In the case of this clonotype: Since the CDR3 does not end with the conserved phenylalanine or tryptophan, this likely comes from a read error. J is TRBJ1-2 and V is TRBV19, with D possibly being TRBD1 (5 bases). Germline V gives CDR1 LNHDA, CDR2 SQIVND (reference sequence). The CDR3 is 13 residues long. V was trimmed by 4 bases and J by 7 bases, leaving 13 bases between them. Here the CDR3 DNA reads TGTGCCAGTAGTAACCCTCCGGGGGTTGGCTACACCCTC. It codes for CASSNPPGVGYTL.

The rearrangement links TRBV2 to TRBJ2-7; D perhaps matches TRBD1 (6 bases). V was trimmed by 8 bases and J by 1 base, leaving 15 bases between them. From germline, CDR1 is SNHLY and CDR2 FYNNEI. This CDR3 spans 14 amino acids. In DNA, the CDR3 is TGTGCCAGCTCATCAGACAGGTATTCCTACGAGCAGTACTTC. It translates to CASSSDRYSYEQYF.

As regards this clonotype: This may be a read error, as it is one base from a much larger clone. V gene TRBV2 combines with J gene TRBJ1-1; 10 bases fit TRBD1. Germline values: CDR1 SNHLY, CDR2 FYNNEI. The V segment lost 8 bases and the J segment 11 bases; nucleotides outside the gene matches: 5. The CDR3 is 11 residues long. The CDR3 protein is CASDRGPWAFF. In DNA form, the CDR3 reads TGTGCCAGCGACAGGGGGCCGTGGGCTTTCTTT.

This clonotype has a handful of counts. One end of the junction fails to match germline, which may point to a read error. V usage is TRBV11-2 and J usage is TRBJ2-5; 10 nucleotides match TRBD2. CDR3 length equals 16 residues. From germline, CDR1 is SGHAT and CDR2 FQNNGV. The CDR3 here is CTSSLDPASGGMTQYF. In nucleotides, the CDR3 is TGTACCAGCAGCTTAGATCCGGCTAGCGGGGGCATGACCCAGTACTTC.

At least ten counts were recorded for this clonotype. The V and J genes are TRBV12-3 or TRBV12-4 and TRBJ1-2; D possibly corresponds to TRBD1 (6 bases). The CDR3 is made up of 16 amino acids. Trimming took off 0 bases at V and 0 bases at J, with 11 bases between the two ends. The CDR3 nucleotides are TGTGCCAGCAGTTTAGCCTACAGGGCAACTAACTATGGCTACACCTTC. Translated: CASSLAYRATNYGYTF.

This clonotype was seen many times. The chain employs TRBV3-1 and TRBJ1-5; D not resolved. The V gene lost 0 bases and the J gene lost 1 base, with 7 bases spanning the gap. This CDR3 region has 15 residues. Germline loops: CDR1 LGHDT, CDR2 YNNKEL (reference sequence). The CDR3 protein is CASSQDIGSNQPQHF. The CDR3 nucleotides are TGTGCCAGCAGCCAAGACATAGGGAGCAATCAGCCCCAGCATTTT. Based on the CDR3 plus reference TRBV3-1 and TRBJ1-5, the full variable domain is DTAVSQTPKYLVTQMGNDKSIKCEQNLGHDTMYWYKQDSKKFLKIMFSYNNKELIINETVPNRFSPKSPDKAHLNLHINSLELGDSAVYFCASSQDIGSNQPQHFGDGTRLSIL.

The chain recombines TRBV6-1 with TRBJ1-1, with a weak D call TRBD1 (6 bases). V dropped 6 bases and J dropped 3 bases, with 14 bases sitting between them. This CDR3 has 14 amino acids. From germline, CDR1 is MNHNS and CDR2 SASEGT. CDR3 sequence: CASRHFGQHTEAFF. The CDR3 coding sequence is TGTGCCAGCAGACACTTTGGACAGCACACTGAAGCTTTCTTT.

This clonotype showed up many times. V usage is TRBV6-5 and J usage is TRBJ2-7; 11 positions agree with TRBD1. The CDR3 sequence is 16 residues long. The junction had 9 bases not matched to a gene; V was cut back by 4 bases and J by 4 bases. Per germline, CDR1 MNHEY and CDR2 SVGAGI. CDR3 loop: CASSSPGQGGGYEQYF. The CDR3 DNA reads as TGTGCCAGCAGTTCTCCGGGACAGGGGGGAGGTTACGAGCAGTACTTC.

This clonotype was seen just once. The gene calls are TRBV20-1 and TRBJ1-3; a weak D match, TRBD1 (5 bases). V dropped 3 bases and J dropped 8 bases, with 11 bases sitting between them. This CDR3 region has 12 residues. Germline CDR1 is DFQATT and CDR2 is SNEGSKA (reference sequence). The CDR3 DNA reads as TGCAGTGCTAGGCAGGGTGGGGACACCATATATTTT. Protein product: CSARQGGDTIYF.

This clonotype was counted at least ten times. V usage is TRBV5-1 and J usage is TRBJ1-5; D unclear. The V gene lost 4 bases and the J gene lost 4 bases, with 12 bases spanning the gap. The CDR3 contains 14 residues. Germline values: CDR1 SGHRS, CDR2 YFSETQ. CDR3 amino acids: CASSVDPANQPQHF. As DNA, the CDR3 is TGCGCCAGCAGCGTGGACCCGGCTAATCAGCCCCAGCATTTT.

This clonotype has only a few counts. V usage is TRBV28 and J usage is TRBJ1-5; no reliable D call. This CDR3 region has 15 residues. Trimming removed 3 bases from V and 2 bases from J, with 11 bases in between. Germline-derived CDR1 and CDR2 are MDHEN and SYDVKM. The CDR3 sequence: CASSFEGRGNQPQHF. The CDR3 DNA sequence: TGTGCCAGCAGTTTCGAAGGCCGAGGCAATCAGCCCCAGCATTTT.

With respect to this clonotype: This may be a read error: a much more frequent sequence differs by one nucleotide. The rearrangement joins TRBV2 to TRBJ1-2; D is uncertain. Trimming removed 8 bases at V and 1 base at J, with 17 bases between. The CDR3 is 15 amino acids. CDR1 is SNHLY and CDR2 is FYNNEI in the germline V gene. This CDR3 reads CASYLDPDDNYGYTF. The CDR3 DNA sequence: TGTGCCAGCTACCTGGACCCGGATGATAACTATGGCTACACCTTC.

This clonotype was counted only a few times. J is TRBJ2-1 and V is TRBV19; D gene ambiguous. The CDR3 covers 15 residues. V dropped 0 bases and J dropped 0 bases, with 6 bases sitting between them. Germline V CDR1 and CDR2: LNHDA, SQIVND (reference sequence). DNA for the CDR3: TGTGCCAGTAGTATAGATCCGAGCTCCTACAATGAGCAGTTCTTC. Translated, it gives CASSIDPSSYNEQFF. The whole variable domain, remainder taken from reference TRBV19 and TRBJ2-1, is DGGITQSPKYLFRKEGQNVTLSCEQNLNHDAMYWYRQDPGQGLRLIYYSQIVNDFQKGDIAEGYSVSREKKESFPLTVTSAQKNPTAFYLCASSIDPSSYNEQFFGPGTRLTVL.

The rearrangement links TRBV25-1 to TRBJ2-7, with a weak D call TRBD2 (5 bases). The germline CDR1 and CDR2 sequences are MGHDK and SYGVNS. The CDR3 has 12 amino acids. V was pared by 5 bases and J by 7 bases, with 12 bases between. CDR3 amino acids: CASSNSGWEQYF. Written as DNA, the CDR3 is TGTGCCAGCAGTAATTCGGGGTGGGAGCAGTACTTC.

The chain links TRBV14 to TRBJ1-6; no firm D call. CDR3 length equals 14 residues. Per germline, CDR1 SGHDN and CDR2 FVKESK. Trimming took off 4 bases at V and 10 bases at J, with 14 bases between the two ends. The DNA of the CDR3 is TGTGCCAGCAGCCCGCCCTCCTCCAGGTCACCCCTCCACTTT. Protein product: CASSPPSSRSPLHF.

The V and J genes are TRBV15 and TRBJ2-7; unclear D gene. V was clipped by 0 bases and J by 6 bases, with 9 bases between them. CDR1 is LNHNV and CDR2 is YYDKDF in the germline V gene (reference sequence). The CDR3 covers 13 residues. The CDR3 nucleotides are TGTGCCACCAGCAGAGATCAGGACCGCGAGCAGTACTTC. Translation: CATSRDQDREQYF. Supplemented by reference TRBV15 and TRBJ2-7, the full variable domain reads DAMVIQNPRYQVTQFGKPVTLSCSQTLNHNVMYWYQQKSSQAPKLLFHYYDKDFNNEADTPDNFQSRRPNTSFCFLDIRSPGLGDTAMYLCATSRDQDREQYFGPGTRLTVT.

Remarks on this clonotype: A much larger clone differs from this one at a single base, so this may be a read error. The CDR3 DNA follows: TGTGTCAGCAGTTACTCGACTAACCCGGGACTTAAGTACGAGCAGTACTTC. Translating gives CVSSYSTNPGLKYEQYF. J is TRBJ2-7 and V is TRBV6-2 or TRBV6-3; a possible D gene is TRBD2 (6 bases). The CDR3 totals 17 residues. Germline V lookup: CDR1 MNHEY, CDR2 SVGEGT.

This clonotype was counted many times. This chain links TRBV3-1 with TRBJ2-5; 8 nucleotides align to TRBD2. After removal of 0 bases from V and 4 bases from J, the junction contained 4 bases not matched to a gene. The germline V gene encodes CDR1 LGHDT and CDR2 YNNKEL (reference sequence). The CDR3 runs to 15 residues. This CDR3 is CASSQEASGGETQYF. The CDR3 DNA reads TGTGCCAGCAGCCAAGAAGCAAGCGGGGGAGAGACCCAGTACTTC.

This clonotype was detected ten times or more. DNA of the CDR3: TGCGCCAGCAGCTCCGGACAGGATGAAAAACTGTTTTTT. Residues: CASSSGQDEKLFF. The chain combines TRBV5-1 with TRBJ1-4; TRBD1 agrees at 7 bases. The V gene's germline CDR1 is SGHRS and CDR2 YFSETQ. Trimming removed 3 bases from V and 6 bases from J; junction bases left unmatched: 2. CDR3 length: 13 amino acids.